Below are 15 T cell receptor beta chains sequenced from a single sample in a study of vaccination effects on CD4 cells after COVID-19. These TCRs' antigens remain unknown. TCRdb keeps only in-frame clones here, not all; method: immunoSEQ multiplex PCR. The sample has around 63,000 clones, about 79% seen once. Antigen-specific CD4+ T cells expanded by the ViraFEST assay with viral peptide pools were then sequenced. Scientists isolated CD4+ T cells after a roughly ten-day culture period ended. Nobody among the vaccine recipients had prior SARS-CoV-2 infection (nucleocapsid antibodies were negative). Source: CD4+ T cells from PBMCs cultured with HCoV-OC43 spike peptides, taken before COVID-19 vaccination. Subset defined: HCoV-OC43 spike overlapping peptide pool stimulation. The receptors here all came from a human donor who received a COVID-19 vaccine.

The chain has TRBV14 and TRBJ2-5, with a possible D match to TRBD1 (5 bases). Germline V CDR1 and CDR2: SGHDN, FVKESK. V was trimmed by 1 base and J by 5 bases, leaving 14 bases between them. The CDR3 contains 15 residues. CDR3 coding DNA: TGTGCCAGCAGCCAAGTCTTGGGGCTGAGGGAGACCCAGTACTTC. Translated, it gives CASSQVLGLRETQYF.

CDR3 sequence reads: CASSLIGSGTEAFF. DNA for the CDR3: TGCGCCAGCAGCTTGATAGGGAGCGGCACTGAAGCTTTCTTT. The rearrangement uses TRBV5-1 and TRBJ1-1; D gene uncertain. Germline CDR1 SGHRS, CDR2 YFSETQ. The CDR3 covers 14 residues. Trimming removed 1 base at V and 4 bases at J, with 11 bases between. The full variable domain, completed using reference TRBV5-1 and TRBJ1-1, is KAGVTQTPRYLIKTRGQQVTLSCSPISGHRSVSWYQQTPGQGLQFLFEYFSETQRNKGNFPGRFSGRQFSNSRSEMNVSTLELGDSALYLCASSLIGSGTEAFFGQGTRLTVV.

J is TRBJ2-2 and V is TRBV5-1; 7 bases are shared with TRBD1. V dropped 5 bases and J dropped 4; count of bases not matched to a gene: 5. The germline gives CDR1 SGHRS, CDR2 YFSETQ. This CDR3 contains 14 residues. The DNA for the CDR3 is TGCGCCAGCAGACCTGGGACAGCCACCGGGGAGCTGTTTTTT. Its translation is CASRPGTATGELFF.

This clone was detected a few times. This chain joins TRBV18 and TRBJ2-5; D call uncertain. V lost 3 bases and J lost 2, with 4 bases in between. The CDR3 runs 12 residues. Germline V gives CDR1 KGHSH, CDR2 LQKENI. CDR3 amino acids: CASSPIQETQYF. CDR3 bases: TGTGCCAGCTCACCTATACAAGAGACCCAGTACTTC. The full variable domain, in which reference TRBV18 and TRBJ2-5 provide the parts outside the CDR3, is NAGVMQNPRHLVRRRGQEARLRCSPMKGHSHVYWYRQLPEEGLKFMVYLQKENIIDESGMPKERFSAEFPKEGPSILRIQQVVRGDSAAYFCASSPIQETQYFGPGTRLLVL.

This clone was found once. The chain has TRBV2 and TRBJ1-2; D gene ambiguous. The V and J ends lost 5 bases and 8 bases respectively, with 18 bases between them. This CDR3 region has 14 residues. Per germline, CDR1 SNHLY and CDR2 FYNNEI. The CDR3 loop is CASSSLGRTMGYTF. The CDR3 DNA sequence: TGTGCCAGCAGTAGCCTCGGGAGAACTATGGGCTACACCTTC.

The V call is TRBV7-3, the J call TRBJ1-6, with 7 bases lining up with TRBD1. V was pared by 1 base and J by 9 bases, with 3 bases of the junction left unmatched. CDR1 and CDR2 (germline): SGHTA, FQGTGA. CDR3 length equals 14 residues. The CDR3 nucleotides are TGTGCCAGCAGCTTAATGGCAGGGGGTTCACCCCTCCACTTT. Residues: CASSLMAGGSPLHF.

This chain uses TRBV7-2 with TRBJ1-5; D is ambiguous. From germline, CDR1 is SGHTA and CDR2 FQGNSA. The CDR3 is made up of 16 amino acids. V lost 3 bases, J lost 6 bases, and 18 bases lay in between. Here the CDR3 DNA reads TGTGCCAGCAGCTTCCCAGACTGGGAGTCGGGTCAGCCCCAGCATTTT. Protein product: CASSFPDWESGQPQHF.

The V call is TRBV18, the J call TRBJ2-6; 10 bases match TRBD2. V was pared by 4 bases and J by 0 bases, with 3 bases of the junction left unmatched. The V gene's germline CDR1 is KGHSH and CDR2 LQKENI. This CDR3 region has 17 residues. CDR3 residues: CASSLGLADSGANVLTF. CDR3 DNA: TGTGCCAGCTCACTAGGACTAGCGGACTCTGGGGCCAACGTCCTGACTTTC.

This clone has just a few counts. The V and J genes are TRBV24-1 and TRBJ1-3; 7 bases align to TRBD1. With 6 bases clipped from V and 4 bases from J, the junction kept 2 bases outside the gene matches. CDR1 and CDR2 from the germline V gene are KGHDR and SFDVKD. The CDR3 has 13 residues. The CDR3 DNA sequence: TGTGCCACCAGTAGACAGGGCGGAAACACCATATATTTT. Encoded protein: CATSRQGGNTIYF.

V is TRBV7-2 and J is TRBJ1-2; a weak D match, TRBD1 (5 bases). V lost 6 bases and J 6 bases, leaving 14 bases between the germline ends. CDR3 length equals 13 residues. The germline V gene encodes CDR1 SGHTA and CDR2 FQGNSA. CDR3 sequence: CASSSRDGHGYTF. Here the CDR3 DNA reads TGTGCCAGCAGTTCCAGGGACGGGCATGGCTACACCTTC.

The genes are TRBV11-2 and TRBJ1-2; D unresolved. With 5 bases removed from V and 2 bases from J, the gap between germline ends came to 9 bases. Germline V lookup: CDR1 SGHAT, CDR2 FQNNGV. The CDR3 contains 13 residues. CDR3 in amino acids: CASSPGGNYGYTF. DNA of the CDR3: TGTGCCAGCAGCCCTGGAGGGAACTATGGCTACACCTTC. The complete variable domain, with remaining parts taken from reference TRBV11-2 and TRBJ1-2, reads EAGVAQSPRYKIIEKRQSVAFWCNPISGHATLYWYQQILGQGPKLLIQFQNNGVVDDSQLPKDRFSAERLKGVDSTLKIQPAKLEDSAVYLCASSPGGNYGYTFGSGTRLTVV.

This clone was counted a few times. J is TRBJ1-2 and V is TRBV5-6; D is unclear. CDR3 length equals 13 residues. The V gene's germline CDR1 is SGHDT and CDR2 YYEEEE. Trimming left V 5 bases short and J 7 bases short, with 15 bases between. The CDR3 loop is CASSLKRTSGYTF. The CDR3 bases are TGTGCCAGCAGTCTGAAAAGGACTTCTGGCTACACCTTC.

V is TRBV5-1 and J is TRBJ2-5; 11 positions match TRBD2. CDR1 is SGHRS, CDR2 YFSETQ, per germline. The CDR3 covers 18 residues. J was trimmed by 0 bases and V by 3 bases; bases with no gene match: 10. Written as DNA, the CDR3 is TGCGCCAGCAGCTACACCCCTACTAGCGGGGGCAACCAAGAGACCCAGTACTTC. Translation gives CASSYTPTSGGNQETQYF.

Here the CDR3 DNA reads TGTGCCAGCAGCGTAGACCCAAATCAGCCCCAGCATTTT. Amino acids: CASSVDPNQPQHF. The J gene is TRBJ1-5, the V gene TRBV9; D gene ambiguous. Germline CDR1 SGDLS, CDR2 YYNGEE. Trimming pared 0 bases from V and 4 bases from J, leaving 5 bases between. The CDR3 is 13 residues long.

This clone has just one count. J is TRBJ2-7 and V is TRBV7-2; TRBD2 agrees at 7 bases. Germline V gene sequence: CDR1 SGHTA, CDR2 FQGNSA. V was clipped by 4 bases and J by 4 bases; unmatched bases: 7. The CDR3 length is 14 residues. The CDR3 here is CASSSLASGYEQYV. In DNA, the CDR3 is TGTGCCAGCAGCTCCCTGGCTAGCGGTTACGAGCAGTACGTC.